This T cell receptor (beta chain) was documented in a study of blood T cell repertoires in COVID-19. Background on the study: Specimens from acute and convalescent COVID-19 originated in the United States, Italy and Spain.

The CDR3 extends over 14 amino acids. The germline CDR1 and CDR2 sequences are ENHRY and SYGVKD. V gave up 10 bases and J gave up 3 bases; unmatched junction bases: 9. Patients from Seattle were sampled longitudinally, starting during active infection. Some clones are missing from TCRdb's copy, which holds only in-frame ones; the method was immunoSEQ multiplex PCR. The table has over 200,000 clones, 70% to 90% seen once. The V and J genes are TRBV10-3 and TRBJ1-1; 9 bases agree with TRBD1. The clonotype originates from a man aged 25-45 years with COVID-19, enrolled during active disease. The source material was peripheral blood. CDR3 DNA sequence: TGTGCCACGAACCGAGGACAGGGGCACACTGAAGCTTTCTTT. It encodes CATNRGQGHTEAFF.